This T cell receptor (beta chain) was documented in a study of T cells after yellow fever vaccination. The germline gives CDR1 MGHDK, CDR2 SYGVNS. Deletions cut 3 bases from V and 8 bases from J, with 13 bases between. The CDR3 covers 13 residues. This clonotype was counted many times. Its antigen is undetermined. General study findings and limits: Though weaker, the secondary response peaked faster, on day 5 versus 15.

TCRdb reanalysed the 5' RACE reads using MiXCR and keeps one entry per CDR3 protein. The repertoire includes 300,000 to 350,000 distinct CDR3 sequences, around 8.1% of them detected once, and roughly a sixth sits in the top ten. The sequences come from PBMCs, collected about 49 days after the first yellow fever vaccination. This chain joins TRBV25-1 and TRBJ1-1; D not resolved. The receptor comes from a man between 18 and 29 years old who received the YFV17D yellow fever vaccine. Here the CDR3 reads CASSDGFILEAFF. The CDR3 DNA sequence: TGTGCCAGCAGTGACGGGTTCATTCTCGAAGCTTTCTTT.